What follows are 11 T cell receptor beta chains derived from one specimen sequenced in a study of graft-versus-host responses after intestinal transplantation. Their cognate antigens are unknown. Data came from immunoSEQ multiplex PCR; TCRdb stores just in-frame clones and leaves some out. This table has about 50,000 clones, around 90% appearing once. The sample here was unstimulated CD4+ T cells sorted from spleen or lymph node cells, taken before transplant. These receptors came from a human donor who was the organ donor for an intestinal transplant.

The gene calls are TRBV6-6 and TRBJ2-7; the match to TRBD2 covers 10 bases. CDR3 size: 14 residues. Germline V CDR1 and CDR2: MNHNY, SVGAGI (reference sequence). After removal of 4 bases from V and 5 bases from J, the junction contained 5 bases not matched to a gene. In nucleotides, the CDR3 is TGTGCCAGCAGTTCTCTAGCGGGAGATCACGAGCAGTACTTC. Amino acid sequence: CASSSLAGDHEQYF.

The CDR3 region has the DNA TGTGCCAGCAGACGGACACCTACTAACTCTGAAGCTTTCTTT. Protein sequence: CASRRTPTNSEAFF. This chain uses TRBV28 with TRBJ1-1; D possibly corresponds to TRBD1 (5 bases). V lost 6 bases and J lost 6, with 17 bases in between. The germline CDR1 and CDR2 sequences are MDHEN and SYDVKM. The CDR3 loop spans 14 amino acids.

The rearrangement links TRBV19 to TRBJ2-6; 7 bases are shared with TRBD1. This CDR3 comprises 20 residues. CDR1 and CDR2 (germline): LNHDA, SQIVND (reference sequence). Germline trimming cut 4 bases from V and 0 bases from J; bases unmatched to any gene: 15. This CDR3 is CASSTRDSFYDLSGANVLTF. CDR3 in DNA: TGTGCCAGTAGTACACGGGACAGTTTTTACGACCTCTCTGGGGCCAACGTCCTGACTTTC.

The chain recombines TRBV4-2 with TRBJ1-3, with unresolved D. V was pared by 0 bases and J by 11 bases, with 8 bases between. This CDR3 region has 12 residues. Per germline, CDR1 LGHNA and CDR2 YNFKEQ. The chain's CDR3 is CASSQDLNAIYF. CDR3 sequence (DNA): TGTGCCAGCAGCCAAGATCTTAACGCCATATATTTT.

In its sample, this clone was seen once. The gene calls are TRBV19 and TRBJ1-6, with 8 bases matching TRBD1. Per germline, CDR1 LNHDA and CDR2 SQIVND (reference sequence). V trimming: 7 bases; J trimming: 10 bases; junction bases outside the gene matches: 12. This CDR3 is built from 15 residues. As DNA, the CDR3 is TGTGCCAGTAACCTGAGGCCAGGGGGCGAATCACCCCTCCACTTT. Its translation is CASNLRPGGESPLHF.

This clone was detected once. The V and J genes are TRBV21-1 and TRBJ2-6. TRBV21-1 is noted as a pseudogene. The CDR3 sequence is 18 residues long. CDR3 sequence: CASSKNPGTRAGANVLTF. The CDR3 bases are TGTGCCAGCAGCAAAAACCCCGGGACCAGAGCTGGGGCCAACGTCCTGACTTTC.

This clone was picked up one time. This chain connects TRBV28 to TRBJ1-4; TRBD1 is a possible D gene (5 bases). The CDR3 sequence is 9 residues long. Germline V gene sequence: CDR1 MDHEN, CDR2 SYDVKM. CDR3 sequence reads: CAGQEKLFF. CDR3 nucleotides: TGTGCGGGGCAGGAAAAACTGTTTTTT.

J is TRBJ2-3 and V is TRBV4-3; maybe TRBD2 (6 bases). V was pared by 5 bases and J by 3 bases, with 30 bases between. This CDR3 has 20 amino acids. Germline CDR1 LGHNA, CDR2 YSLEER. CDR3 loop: CASSTRPSGPLLAYTDTQYF. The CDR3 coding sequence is TGCGCCAGCAGCACTCGGCCGAGCGGGCCCCTTCTAGCGTATACAGATACGCAGTATTTT.

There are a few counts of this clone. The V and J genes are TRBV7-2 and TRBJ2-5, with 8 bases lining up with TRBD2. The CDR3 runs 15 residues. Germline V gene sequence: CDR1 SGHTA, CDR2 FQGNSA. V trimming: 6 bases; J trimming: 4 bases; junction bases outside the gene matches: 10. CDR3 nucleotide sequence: TGTGCCAGCAGGGAAGCGGGAGCCCTCCGAGAGACCCAGTACTTC. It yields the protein CASREAGALRETQYF.

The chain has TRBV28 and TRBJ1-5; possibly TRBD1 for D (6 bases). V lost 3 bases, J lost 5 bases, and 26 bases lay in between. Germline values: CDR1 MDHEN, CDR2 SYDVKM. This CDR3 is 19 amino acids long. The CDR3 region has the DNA TGTGCCAGCAGTTTCGTTCCGGCGAGGGGGGGCGATCTTTATCAGCCCCAGCATTTT. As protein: CASSFVPARGGDLYQPQHF.

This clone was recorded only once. The CDR3 reads CASNLGLTSGRNEQFF. As DNA, the CDR3 is TGTGCCAGCAATCTTGGTCTGACTAGCGGGAGGAATGAGCAGTTCTTC. The chain carries TRBV5-4 and TRBJ2-1, with 13 bases fitting TRBD2. This CDR3 has 16 residues. Germline CDR1 SGHNT, CDR2 YYREEE (reference sequence). V lost 6 bases and J lost 7; bases outside the gene matches: 10.